These 19 T cell receptor beta chains were all obtained from the same sample, sequenced in a study of cytotoxic CD8 clonotypes in ibrutinib-treated CLL. TCRdb's copy holds only in-frame clones and misses some; the assay was immunoSEQ multiplex PCR. The sample holds about 300,000 clones, over 60% seen once. The specimen comprised PBMCs, sampled after 36 months of ibrutinib treatment. Source of these receptors: a human donor with chronic lymphocytic leukemia.

The chain couples TRBV28 to TRBJ2-7; 10 bases fit TRBD2. V shed 6 bases and J 2 bases; nucleotides not matched to a gene: 10. CDR3 size: 16 residues. From germline, CDR1 is MDHEN and CDR2 SYDVKM. The CDR3 spells CASRSFLTSGTYEQYF. DNA for the CDR3: TGTGCCAGCAGGAGTTTCCTCACTAGCGGGACCTACGAGCAGTACTTC.

The chain combines TRBV4-1 with TRBJ2-7, with D maybe TRBD1 (6 bases). The CDR3 is made up of 17 amino acids. Germline lookup yields CDR1 MGHRA and CDR2 YSYEKL. V was shortened by 3 bases and J by 2 bases, with 20 bases between the two germline ends. The CDR3 loop reads CASSHPQGSRKTYEQYF. As DNA, the CDR3 is TGCGCCAGCAGCCACCCCCAGGGGTCGCGGAAGACCTACGAGCAGTACTTC.

J is TRBJ2-7 and V is TRBV4-1; 10 bases align to TRBD2. The CDR3 is 16 residues long. Germline V gives CDR1 MGHRA, CDR2 YSYEKL. Trimming at V came to 0 bases and at J to 6 bases, leaving 8 bases not matched to a gene. The CDR3 region is CASSQEWSSGGVEQYF. The DNA of the CDR3 is TGCGCCAGCAGCCAAGAATGGTCTAGCGGGGGTGTCGAGCAGTACTTC.

V and J are TRBV19 and TRBJ2-2; 11 bases line up with TRBD1. Germline lookup yields CDR1 LNHDA and CDR2 SQIVND (reference sequence). With V trimmed by 6 bases and J by 4 bases, 4 bases remained unmatched. The CDR3 is made up of 15 amino acids. In DNA, the CDR3 is TGTGCCAGTAGGGCGGGGACAGGGGGCACCGGGGAGCTGTTTTTT. Amino acids: CASRAGTGGTGELFF. The full variable domain, completed using reference TRBV19 and TRBJ2-2, is DGGITQSPKYLFRKEGQNVTLSCEQNLNHDAMYWYRQDPGQGLRLIYYSQIVNDFQKGDIAEGYSVSREKKESFPLTVTSAQKNPTAFYLCASRAGTGGTGELFFGEGSRLTVL.

There are a few counts of this clone. This chain links TRBV9 with TRBJ1-2; no clear D gene. Between the trimmed V and J ends, which lost 5 bases and 3 bases, there was a span of 17 bases. The CDR3 length is 15 residues. Germline loops: CDR1 SGDLS, CDR2 YYNGEE. CDR3 loop: CASRGLSRFDYGYTF. The CDR3 DNA reads TGTGCCAGCAGGGGCCTCTCTCGGTTTGACTATGGCTACACCTTC.

In nucleotides, the CDR3 is TGTGCCAGCAGCTTAGGCAGGGGAGACACTGAAGCTTTCTTT. Translation gives CASSLGRGDTEAFF. V usage is TRBV11-3 and J usage is TRBJ1-1; TRBD1 is a possible D gene (6 bases). The CDR3 contains 14 residues. Per the germline V gene, CDR1 is SGHNT and CDR2 is YENEEA. Trimming left V 1 base short and J 3 bases short, with 9 bases between.

The CDR3 spells CASSYNRDRREQYF. The CDR3 coding sequence is TGTGCCAGCAGTTACAACCGGGACAGGCGCGAGCAGTACTTC. The chain links TRBV6-5 to TRBJ2-7; the match to TRBD1 covers 8 bases. CDR3 length: 14 amino acids. The J segment lost 6 bases and the V segment lost 2 bases, leaving 6 bases of the junction unmatched. The germline V gene has CDR1 MNHEY and CDR2 SVGAGI.

The chain employs TRBV10-3 and TRBJ2-5, with 8 bases matching TRBD2. Germline lookup yields CDR1 ENHRY and CDR2 SYGVKD. V gave up 6 bases and J gave up 4 bases; unmatched junction bases: 4. This CDR3 spans 13 amino acids. CDR3 nucleotide sequence: TGTGCCATCAGCCAGCGGGAGCGAGAGACCCAGTACTTC. Protein product: CAISQRERETQYF.

The rearrangement uses TRBV27 and TRBJ2-7; maybe TRBD2 (7 bases). CDR3 length: 14 amino acids. The germline V gene encodes CDR1 MNHEY and CDR2 SMNVEV (reference sequence). The V and J ends lost 2 bases and 7 bases respectively, with 15 bases between them. CDR3 protein: CASSLAGALSEQYF. CDR3 nucleotide sequence: TGTGCCAGCAGTTTAGCGGGGGCGCTGAGTGAGCAGTACTTC.

This clone has a handful of counts. The V and J genes are TRBV20-1 and TRBJ2-1; D is unresolved. V lost 6 bases and J 5 bases, leaving 5 bases between the germline ends. Germline V gene sequence: CDR1 DFQATT, CDR2 SNEGSKA (reference sequence). There are 10 residues in the CDR3. For the CDR3, the DNA is TGCAGTGCCATAAACAATGAGCAGTTCTTC. Protein product: CSAINNEQFF.

V gene TRBV2 combines with J gene TRBJ1-1, with D unclear. The CDR3 consists of 13 residues. V shed 8 bases and J shed 4 bases, with 14 bases lying between them. Germline V gene sequence: CDR1 SNHLY, CDR2 FYNNEI. The CDR3 here is CASGVGLGTEAFF. The CDR3 DNA is TGTGCCAGCGGGGTGGGATTGGGCACTGAAGCTTTCTTT.

This chain connects TRBV9 to TRBJ2-6, with D uncertain. From germline, CDR1 is SGDLS and CDR2 YYNGEE. CDR3 length equals 13 residues. V shed 3 bases and J shed 2 bases, with 3 bases lying between them. The CDR3 loop reads CASSGTGANVLTF. In DNA, the CDR3 is TGTGCCAGCAGCGGGACTGGGGCCAACGTCCTGACTTTC. The full variable domain, with the rest looked up from reference TRBV9 and TRBJ2-6, is DSGVTQTPKHLITATGQRVTLRCSPRSGDLSVYWYQQSLDQGLQFLIQYYNGEERAKGNILERFSAQQFPDLHSELNLSSLELGDSALYFCASSGTGANVLTFGAGSRLTVL.

V usage is TRBV4-1 and J usage is TRBJ2-3; D gene uncertain. V lost 3 bases, J lost 6 bases, and 16 bases lay in between. CDR3 length: 15 residues. The germline gives CDR1 MGHRA, CDR2 YSYEKL. CDR3 residues: CASSHRPRSTDTQYF. CDR3 nucleotides: TGCGCCAGCAGCCACCGTCCACGGTCGACGGATACGCAGTATTTT.

The CDR3 DNA sequence: TGTGCTAGTGGTCTTACCCATCGGGGGGGGGCCCTCCACTTT. Protein product: CASGLTHRGGALHF. The chain links TRBV12-5 to TRBJ1-6; a weak D match, TRBD1 (5 bases). This CDR3 spans 14 amino acids. From germline, CDR1 is LGHNT and CDR2 FRNRAP. V lost 5 bases, J lost 14 bases, and 19 bases lay in between.

The rearrangement uses TRBV6-1 and TRBJ2-2; 8 nucleotides align to TRBD1. V lost 2 bases to trimming and J lost 4 bases; unmatched junction nucleotides: 3. The germline V gene encodes CDR1 MNHNS and CDR2 SASEGT. CDR3 length equals 15 residues. The CDR3 region is CASSELQGGTGELFF. CDR3 DNA sequence: TGTGCCAGCAGTGAACTACAGGGGGGCACCGGGGAGCTGTTTTTT.

The rearrangement links TRBV4-1 to TRBJ2-5, with a tentative D call TRBD2 (6 bases). Germline V lookup: CDR1 MGHRA, CDR2 YSYEKL. V was cut by 3 bases and J by 4 bases, with 12 bases left in between. The CDR3 runs to 14 residues. As DNA, the CDR3 is TGCGCCAGCAGCCAGGGGGGTAGCTTAGAGACCCAGTACTTC. As protein: CASSQGGSLETQYF.

The J gene is TRBJ2-7, the V gene TRBV18; TRBD2 aligns across 13 bases. Germline trimming cut 3 bases from V and 1 base from J; bases unmatched to any gene: 3. The V gene's germline CDR1 is KGHSH and CDR2 LQKENI. The CDR3 spans 16 residues. The CDR3 DNA follows: TGTGCCAGCTCACCTGGACTAGCGGGAGATTCCTACGAGCAGTACTTC. Protein product: CASSPGLAGDSYEQYF.

This clone was recorded a few times. The V and J genes are TRBV4-1 and TRBJ2-1; the match to TRBD2 covers 11 bases. Looked up from germline, CDR1 is MGHRA and CDR2 is YSYEKL. Germline trimming cut 4 bases from V and 8 bases from J; bases unmatched to any gene: 10. The CDR3 totals 16 residues. For the CDR3, the DNA is TGCGCCAGCAGCCGAACATCTAGCGGGGGGTGGTATGAGCAGTTCTTC. This translates into CASSRTSSGGWYEQFF.

This clone has just one count. V and J are TRBV5-1 and TRBJ2-3; a possible D gene is TRBD1 (6 bases). Germline CDR1 SGHRS, CDR2 YFSETQ. The CDR3 contains 15 residues. Trimming removed 0 bases at V and 4 bases at J, with 12 bases between. The CDR3 is CASSLDGAGADTQYF. CDR3 bases: TGCGCCAGCAGCTTGGATGGCGCAGGGGCAGATACGCAGTATTTT.